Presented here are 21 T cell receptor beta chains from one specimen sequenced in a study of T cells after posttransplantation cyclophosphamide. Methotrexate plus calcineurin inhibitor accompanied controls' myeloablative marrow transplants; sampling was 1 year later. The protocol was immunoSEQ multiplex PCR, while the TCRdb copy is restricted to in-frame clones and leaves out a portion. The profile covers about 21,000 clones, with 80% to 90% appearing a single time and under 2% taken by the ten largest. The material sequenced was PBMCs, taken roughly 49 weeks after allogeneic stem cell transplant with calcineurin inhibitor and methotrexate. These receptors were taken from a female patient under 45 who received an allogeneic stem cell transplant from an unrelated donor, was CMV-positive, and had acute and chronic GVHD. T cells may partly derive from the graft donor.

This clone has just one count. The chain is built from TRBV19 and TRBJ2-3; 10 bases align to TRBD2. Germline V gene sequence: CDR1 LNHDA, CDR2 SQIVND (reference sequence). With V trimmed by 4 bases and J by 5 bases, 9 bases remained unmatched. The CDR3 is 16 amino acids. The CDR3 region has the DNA TGTGCCAGTAGTAGGGCAGCGGGAGGGCCGGGAGATACGCAGTATTTT. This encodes CASSRAAGGPGDTQYF.

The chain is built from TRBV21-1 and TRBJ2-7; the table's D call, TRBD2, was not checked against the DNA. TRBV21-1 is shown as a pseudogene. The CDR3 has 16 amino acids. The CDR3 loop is CATKNPRPRVSYEQYV. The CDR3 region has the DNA TGTGCCACCAAAAACCCGCGGCCACGGGTCTCCTACGAGCAGTACGTC.

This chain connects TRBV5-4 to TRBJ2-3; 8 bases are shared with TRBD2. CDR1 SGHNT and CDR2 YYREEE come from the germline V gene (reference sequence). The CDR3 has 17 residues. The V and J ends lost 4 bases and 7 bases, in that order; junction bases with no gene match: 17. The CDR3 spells CASSPTFTGGPHNTQYF. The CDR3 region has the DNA TGTGCCAGCAGCCCAACCTTTACGGGAGGGCCTCACAATACGCAGTATTTT.

The DNA of the CDR3 is TGTGCCAGCAGCTTTGGACAGGGTAGTCAGCCCCAGCATTTT. It specifies CASSFGQGSQPQHF. The gene calls are TRBV7-2 and TRBJ1-5, with 8 bases aligning to TRBD1. Germline-derived CDR1 and CDR2 are SGHTA and FQGNSA. V was pared by 3 bases and J by 6 bases, with 4 bases of the junction left unmatched. There are 14 residues in the CDR3.

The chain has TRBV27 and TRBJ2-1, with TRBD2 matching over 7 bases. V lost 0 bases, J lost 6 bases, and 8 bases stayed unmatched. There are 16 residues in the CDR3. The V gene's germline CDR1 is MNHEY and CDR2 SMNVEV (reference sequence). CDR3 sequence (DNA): TGTGCCAGCAGTTTATCCGCTAGCGGATTTGTCAATGAGCAGTTCTTC. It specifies CASSLSASGFVNEQFF.

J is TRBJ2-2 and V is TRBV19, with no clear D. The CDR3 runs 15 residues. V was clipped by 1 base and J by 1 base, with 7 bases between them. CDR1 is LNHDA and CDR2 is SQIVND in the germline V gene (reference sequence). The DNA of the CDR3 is TGTGCCAGTAGTATAGGCGCCGGGAACACCGGGGAGCTGTTTTTT. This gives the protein CASSIGAGNTGELFF.

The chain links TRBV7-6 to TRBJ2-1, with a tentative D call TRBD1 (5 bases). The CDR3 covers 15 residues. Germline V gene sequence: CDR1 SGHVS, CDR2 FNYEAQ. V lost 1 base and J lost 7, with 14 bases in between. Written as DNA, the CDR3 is TGTGCCAGCAGCTTAGTGGCCAAGCCAGGGAATGAGCAGTTCTTC. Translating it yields CASSLVAKPGNEQFF.

CDR3 coding DNA: TGCGCCAGCAGCCAAGAGCATCCAGGGGTCAGGACAGATACGCAGTATTTT. Translating it yields CASSQEHPGVRTDTQYF. This sequence joins TRBV4-3 and TRBJ2-3, with a possible D match to TRBD1 (6 bases). Per the germline V gene, CDR1 is LGHNA and CDR2 is YSLEER. The ends were cut back, 0 bases at V and 3 bases at J, with 16 bases in the middle. This CDR3 spans 17 amino acids.

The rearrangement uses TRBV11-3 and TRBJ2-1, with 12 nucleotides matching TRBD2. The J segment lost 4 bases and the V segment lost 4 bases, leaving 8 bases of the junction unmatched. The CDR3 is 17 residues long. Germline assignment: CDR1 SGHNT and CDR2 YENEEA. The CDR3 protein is CASSSRTSGTRYNEQFF. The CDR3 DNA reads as TGTGCCAGCAGCTCCAGGACTAGCGGGACCCGATACAATGAGCAGTTCTTC.

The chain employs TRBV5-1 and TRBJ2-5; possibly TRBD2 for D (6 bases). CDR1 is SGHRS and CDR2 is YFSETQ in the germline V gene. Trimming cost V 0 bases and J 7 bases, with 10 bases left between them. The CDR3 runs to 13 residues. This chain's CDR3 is CASSLGGVATQYF. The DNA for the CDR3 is TGCGCCAGCAGCTTGGGCGGGGTCGCGACCCAGTACTTC.

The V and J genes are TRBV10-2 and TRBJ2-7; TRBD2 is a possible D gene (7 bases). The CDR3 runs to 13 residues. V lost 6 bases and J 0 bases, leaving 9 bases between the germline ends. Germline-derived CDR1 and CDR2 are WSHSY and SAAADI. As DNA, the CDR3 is TGCGCCAGCAGAGGGGGGGACTCCTACGAGCAGTACTTC. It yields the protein CASRGGDSYEQYF.

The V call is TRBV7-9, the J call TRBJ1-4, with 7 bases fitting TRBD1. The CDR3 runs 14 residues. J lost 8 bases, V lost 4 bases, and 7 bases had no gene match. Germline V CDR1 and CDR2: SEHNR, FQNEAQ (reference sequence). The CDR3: CASSSTGYLEKLFF. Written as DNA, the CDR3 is TGTGCCAGCAGCTCGACAGGGTACTTAGAAAAACTGTTTTTT.

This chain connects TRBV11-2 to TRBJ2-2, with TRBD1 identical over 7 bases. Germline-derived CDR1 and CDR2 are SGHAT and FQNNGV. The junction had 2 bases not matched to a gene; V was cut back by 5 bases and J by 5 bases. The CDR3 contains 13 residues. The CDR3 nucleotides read TGTGCCAGCAGCCTGACAGGGACCGGGGAGCTGTTTTTT. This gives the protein CASSLTGTGELFF.

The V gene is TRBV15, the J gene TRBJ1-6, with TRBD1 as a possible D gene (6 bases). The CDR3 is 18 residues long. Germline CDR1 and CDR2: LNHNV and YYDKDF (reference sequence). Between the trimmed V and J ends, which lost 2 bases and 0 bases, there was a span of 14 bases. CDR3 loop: CATSRRQARSSYNSPLHF. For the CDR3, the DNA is TGTGCCACCAGCAGAAGACAGGCCCGGAGCTCCTATAATTCACCCCTCCACTTT.

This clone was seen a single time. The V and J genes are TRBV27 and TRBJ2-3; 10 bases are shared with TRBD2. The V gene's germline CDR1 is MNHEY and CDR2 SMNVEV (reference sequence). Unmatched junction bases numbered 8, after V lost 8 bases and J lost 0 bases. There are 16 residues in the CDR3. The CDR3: CASPSTSGYSTDTQYF. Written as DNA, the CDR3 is TGTGCCAGCCCGTCGACTAGCGGGTATAGCACAGATACGCAGTATTTT.

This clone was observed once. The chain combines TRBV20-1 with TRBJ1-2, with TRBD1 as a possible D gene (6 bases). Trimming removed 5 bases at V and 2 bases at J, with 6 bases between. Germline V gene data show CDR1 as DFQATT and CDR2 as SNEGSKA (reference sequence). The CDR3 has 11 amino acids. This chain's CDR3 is CSAGQNYGYTF. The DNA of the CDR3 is TGCAGTGCTGGACAGAACTATGGCTACACCTTC.

The CDR3 loop reads CSALGVGSYNEQFF. CDR3 in DNA: TGCAGCGCCCTCGGGGTCGGTTCCTACAATGAGCAGTTCTTC. The chain has TRBV29-1 and TRBJ2-1, with TRBD2 as a possible D gene (5 bases). The CDR3 runs to 14 residues. Germline V lookup: CDR1 SQVTM, CDR2 ANQGSEA. V was trimmed by 7 bases and J by 1 base, leaving 14 bases between them.

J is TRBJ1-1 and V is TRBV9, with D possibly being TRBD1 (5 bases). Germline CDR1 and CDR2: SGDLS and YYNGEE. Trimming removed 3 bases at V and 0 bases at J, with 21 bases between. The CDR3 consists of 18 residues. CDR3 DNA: TGTGCCAGCAGCGCCGGGGGAGAACTACCAACTTTGAACACTGAAGCTTTCTTT. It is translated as CASSAGGELPTLNTEAFF. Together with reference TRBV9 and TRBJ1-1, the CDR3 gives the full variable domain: DSGVTQTPKHLITATGQRVTLRCSPRSGDLSVYWYQQSLDQGLQFLIQYYNGEERAKGNILERFSAQQFPDLHSELNLSSLELGDSALYFCASSAGGELPTLNTEAFFGQGTRLTVV.

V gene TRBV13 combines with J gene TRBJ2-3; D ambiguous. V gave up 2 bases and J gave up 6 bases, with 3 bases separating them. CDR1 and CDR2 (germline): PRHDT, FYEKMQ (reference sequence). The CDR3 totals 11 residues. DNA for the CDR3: TGTGCCAGCAGCTTATCGGATACGCAGTATTTT. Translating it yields CASSLSDTQYF.

CDR3 sequence: CASSLWPLGRDRGEKLFF. The CDR3 DNA is TGTGCCAGCAGTTTATGGCCCCTCGGCAGGGATCGAGGAGAAAAACTGTTTTTT. This rearrangement joins TRBV28 to TRBJ1-4, with D tentatively TRBD1 (5 bases). This CDR3 is built from 18 residues. Germline CDR1 MDHEN, CDR2 SYDVKM. The V and J ends lost 0 bases and 8 bases respectively, with 22 bases between them. The entire variable domain, with the rest obtained from reference TRBV28 and TRBJ1-4, is as follows: DVKVTQSSRYLVKRTGEKVFLECVQDMDHENMFWYRQDPGLGLRLIYFSYDVKMKEKGDIPEGYSVSREKKERFSLILESASTNQTSMYLCASSLWPLGRDRGEKLFFGSGTQLSVL.

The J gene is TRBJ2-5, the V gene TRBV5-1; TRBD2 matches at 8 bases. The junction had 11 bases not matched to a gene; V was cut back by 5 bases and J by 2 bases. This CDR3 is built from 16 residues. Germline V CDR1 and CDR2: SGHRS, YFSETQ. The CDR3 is CASSHQPPGGQETQYF. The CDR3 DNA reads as TGCGCCAGCAGTCACCAACCCCCGGGGGGGCAAGAGACCCAGTACTTC.